This record looks at one T cell receptor beta chain sequence and its context. These data originate in a study of blood T cell repertoires in COVID-19. Overall study context: Donors in the United States, Italy and Spain gave samples during acute or convalescent COVID-19. From T cells, B-cell-depleted T cells, or PBMCs came the material, which was cDNA or gDNA.

This CDR3 is 15 amino acids long. Germline V gene sequence: CDR1 SGDLS, CDR2 YYNGEE. The V and J ends lost 2 bases and 2 bases respectively, with 13 bases between them. Under the authors' procedure: Cell counts per sample came from amplifying reference gene primers. TCRdb's copy holds only in-frame clones and misses some; the assay was immunoSEQ multiplex PCR. For V, J and clone size, that table is used; D and trimming come from the DNA. The table lists more than 300,000 clones, approximately 90% of them singletons. The J gene is TRBJ1-2, the V gene TRBV9; D is perhaps TRBD1 (6 bases). The specimen sequenced was PBMCs or T cells enriched from blood (not recorded which). The clonotype originates from a woman aged 25 to 39 who had recovered from COVID-19. The CDR3 loop reads CASSVTGSVNYGYTF. CDR3 DNA sequence: TGTGCCAGCAGCGTTACAGGGAGCGTCAACTATGGCTACACCTTC.